This T cell receptor beta chain appears in the sequencing data of a study of shared clonotypes between healthy human individuals. Study findings and constraints: The small donor group covered limited genetic and exposure diversity. Naive subsets usually exceeded memory subsets in estimated richness.

Trimming stripped 5 bases from V and 0 bases from J, with 23 bases between. CDR1 and CDR2 (germline): SGHVS, FQNEAQ. The CDR3 length is 18 residues. Clones were sequenced by immunoSEQ multiplex PCR, and TCRdb holds only the in-frame ones, with some missing. The sample carries about 2.1 million clones, 93% recorded once. A word on this clone: Its target is not known.

Selected positively for CCR7 and CD45RO-negative, naive CD8 cells excluded terminally differentiated effector memory CD45RA+ cells. Each donor was a Caucasian adult residing in Nashville, Tennessee. This chain links TRBV7-8 with TRBJ2-7, with D possibly matching TRBD1 (6 bases). The sequence was obtained from a man between 18 and 35 years old in good health. Some clones in this sample may be carry-over from other donors' samples. The specimen sequenced was naive CD8+ T cells from PBMCs. The CDR3 is CASSPNMVGAPSSYEQYF. DNA of the CDR3: TGTGCCAGCAGCCCAAATATGGTGGGGGCCCCAAGCTCCTACGAGCAGTACTTC.